These 5 T cell receptor beta chains came from one sample sequenced in a study of OX40 agonist ivuxolimab in advanced cancers. TCRdb's copy holds only in-frame clones and misses some; the assay was immunoSEQ multiplex PCR. The sample has under 140,000 clones, approximately 89% seen once. The source was CD4+ or CD8+ T cells sorted from blood, collected in a trial of the OX40 agonist ivuxolimab. The receptors shown here come from an adult with an advanced solid tumor such as melanoma, head and neck, liver or kidney cancer.

The chain recombines TRBV7-3 with TRBJ2-3; TRBD2 is a possible D gene (6 bases). Germline V gene sequence: CDR1 SGHTA, CDR2 FQGTGA. The germline V and J ends were trimmed by 4 bases and 4 bases, with 12 bases remaining between them. The CDR3 loop spans 14 amino acids. CDR3 protein: CASSSGTAPDTQYF. CDR3 bases: TGTGCCAGCAGCTCGGGGACTGCCCCAGATACGCAGTATTTT.

This clone has just one count. The V call is TRBV4-2, the J call TRBJ1-4; tentatively, D is TRBD1 (5 bases). The CDR3 has 16 amino acids. Per the germline V gene, CDR1 is LGHNA and CDR2 is YNFKEQ. V lost 0 bases and J 5 bases, leaving 13 bases between the germline ends. CDR3 DNA: TGTGCCAGCAGCCAAGAAGGGGCAGGGTCCAATGAAAAACTGTTTTTT. Its translation: CASSQEGAGSNEKLFF.

V and J are TRBV6-5 and TRBJ1-2, with a tentative D call TRBD1 (5 bases). The CDR3 is made up of 12 amino acids. The germline V and J ends were trimmed by 0 bases and 13 bases, with 12 bases remaining between them. CDR1 is MNHEY, CDR2 SVGAGI, per germline. In DNA form, the CDR3 reads TGTGCCAGCAGTTACTCTAACCAGGGAATCACCTTC. This codes for CASSYSNQGITF.

The chain has TRBV29-1 and TRBJ2-7; tentative D call: TRBD1 (5 bases). Trimming left V 4 bases short and J 6 bases short, with 10 bases between. Germline V gene data show CDR1 as SQVTM and CDR2 as ANQGSEA. This CDR3 comprises 11 residues. The CDR3 is CSVVVQGEQYF. In nucleotides, the CDR3 is TGCAGCGTTGTGGTCCAGGGCGAGCAGTACTTC.

This chain uses TRBV11-2 with TRBJ2-7; D not resolved. CDR1 and CDR2 from the germline V gene are SGHAT and FQNNGV. Trimming pared 5 bases from V and 0 bases from J, leaving 2 bases between. The CDR3 is made up of 11 amino acids. CDR3 in amino acids: CASSRSYEQYF. The CDR3 region has the DNA TGTGCCAGCAGCCGCTCCTACGAGCAGTACTTC. The full variable domain, in which reference TRBV11-2 and TRBJ2-7 provide the parts outside the CDR3, is EAGVAQSPRYKIIEKRQSVAFWCNPISGHATLYWYQQILGQGPKLLIQFQNNGVVDDSQLPKDRFSAERLKGVDSTLKIQPAKLEDSAVYLCASSRSYEQYFGPGTRLTVT.